What follows are 2 T cell receptor beta chains derived from one specimen sequenced in a study of blood T cell repertoires in COVID-19. The assay was immunoSEQ multiplex PCR, and TCRdb's table has in-frame clones only and misses some. This table has 200,000 to 250,000 clones, approximately 80% appearing once. The sample consisted of PBMCs or T cells enriched from blood (not recorded which). These receptors all come from a man aged 35 to 55 who had recovered from COVID-19.

The chain has TRBV5-6 and TRBJ1-1, with 7 bases lining up with TRBD1. With V trimmed by 4 bases and J by 4 bases, 7 bases remained unmatched. The CDR3 spans 14 residues. Germline loops: CDR1 SGHDT, CDR2 YYEEEE. Here the CDR3 DNA reads TGTGCCAGCAGCCCACAGGGGCTCGGCACTGAAGCTTTCTTT. Protein product: CASSPQGLGTEAFF. The entire variable domain, with the rest obtained from reference TRBV5-6 and TRBJ1-1, is as follows: DAGVTQSPTHLIKTRGQQVTLRCSPKSGHDTVSWYQQALGQGPQFIFQYYEEEERQRGNFPDRFSGHQFPNYSSELNVNALLLGDSALYLCASSPQGLGTEAFFGQGTRLTVV.

This clone was observed a single time. The chain links TRBV5-1 to TRBJ2-3; 11 bases align to TRBD2. The V gene's germline CDR1 is SGHRS and CDR2 YFSETQ. The CDR3 runs 16 residues. With 4 bases clipped from V and 0 bases from J, the junction kept 4 bases outside the gene matches. DNA of the CDR3: TGCGCCAGCAGCCCGGGACTAGCGGTTAGCACAGATACGCAGTATTTT. Residues: CASSPGLAVSTDTQYF.